Below are 4 T cell receptor beta chains sequenced from a single sample in a study of molecular identifiers for immune sequencing clone quantification. Each CDR3 protein gets one entry after TCRdb re-called the PCR reads with MiXCR. Here the sample spans about 640,000 distinct CDR3 sequences, approximately 20% being singletons. Sample: naive CD8+ T cells from blood, with Jurkat cell RNA spiked in. Described subset: FACS-sorted CD8+CD4-CCR7+CD45RA+ naive T cells. Receptor source: a human donor in good health. Some libraries in this study had Jurkat cell RNA spiked in.

As regards this clonotype: A much larger clone is a single base away; this may be a read error. The genes are TRBV12-3 or TRBV12-4 and TRBJ2-2; perhaps D is TRBD1 or TRBD2 (5 bases each). CDR3 length equals 13 residues. DNA for the CDR3: TGTGCCAGCAGTTATGGGGGTTCCGGGGAGCTGTTGTTT. Translation gives CASSYGGSGELLF.

This clonotype occurred a few times. The V call is TRBV12-3 or TRBV12-4, the J call TRBJ1-1; D is perhaps TRBD1 (5 bases). CDR3 length: 13 amino acids. V shed 6 bases and J shed 4 bases, with 12 bases lying between them. CDR3 region: CASSWVGATEAFF. In DNA form, the CDR3 reads TGTGCCAGCAGCTGGGTAGGGGCCACTGAAGCTTTCTTT.

The J gene is TRBJ1-4, the V gene TRBV29-1; a possible D gene is TRBD1 (6 bases). In germline, CDR1 is SQVTM, CDR2 ANQGSEA. Trimming left V 0 bases short and J 8 bases short, with 31 bases between. This CDR3 has 20 residues. The CDR3 reads CSVEDPDRGRGEMTYEKLFF. Here the CDR3 DNA reads TGCAGCGTTGAAGACCCCGACCGAGGAAGGGGGGAAATGACATACGAAAAACTGTTTTTT.

This chain links TRBV2 with TRBJ2-7; the D is unclear. Germline V CDR1 and CDR2: SNHLY, FYNNEI. This CDR3 comprises 15 residues. V was clipped by 1 base and J by 2 bases, with 12 bases between them. The CDR3: CASSEEGPGPYEQYF. In DNA, the CDR3 is TGTGCCAGCAGTGAAGAGGGCCCCGGGCCCTACGAGCAGTACTTC.